This record covers a single TCR beta chain. Method: immunoSEQ multiplex PCR; TCRdb's copy keeps in-frame clones and lacks some. The repertoire holds about 71,000 clones, with less than 95% as singletons. These data belong to a study of blood T cell repertoires in COVID-19. Whole-study context: Sources were T cells, B-cell-depleted T cells, or PBMCs; the material itself was cDNA or gDNA.

Trimming left V 2 bases short and J 3 bases short, with 14 bases between. Germline CDR1 reads SGHTA; CDR2 reads FQGNSA. This CDR3 region has 16 residues. This sequence originates from a woman in her late teens or twenties with acute or convalescent COVID-19. The rearrangement links TRBV7-2 to TRBJ2-1; TRBD2 might be the D (5 bases). Material for sequencing was peripheral blood. For the CDR3, the DNA is TGTGCCAGCAGCTTAAGTCACTTTGCGGGCTACAATGAGCAGTTCTTC. It codes for CASSLSHFAGYNEQFF. The full variable domain, its missing parts supplied by reference TRBV7-2 and TRBJ2-1, is GAGVSQSPSNKVTEKGKDVELRCDPISGHTALYWYRQSLGQGLEFLIYFQGNSAPDKSGLPSDRFSAERTGGSVSTLTIQRTQQEDSAVYLCASSLSHFAGYNEQFFGPGTRLTVL.